Below are 26 T cell receptor beta chains sequenced from a single sample in a study of T cell clonotyping in hematopoietic cell transplantation. Clones were read by immunoSEQ multiplex PCR, and TCRdb kept only the in-frame ones, dropping some. The table shows under 20,000 clones, with 60% to 85% occurring only once. The time point was: recipient sample about 28 days before transplant, after cytoreduction. Sequencing was performed on peripheral blood mononuclear cells, taken before stem cell transplant. The receptors were sampled from a man aged 60 to 75 with acute myeloid leukemia. Some clones in this sample may be carry-over from other donors' samples.

This clone has just one count. This chain uses TRBV10-3 with TRBJ2-7, with TRBD1 matching over 10 bases. This CDR3 contains 16 residues. CDR1 and CDR2 (germline): ENHRY, SYGVKD. V lost 4 bases to trimming and J lost 5 bases; unmatched junction nucleotides: 11. CDR3 loop: CAISAGPRDRGDEQYF. As DNA, the CDR3 is TGTGCCATCAGTGCCGGCCCCCGGGACAGGGGCGACGAGCAGTACTTC.

This chain joins TRBV4-3 and TRBJ1-1; D call uncertain. Germline CDR1 LGHNA, CDR2 YSLEER. The CDR3 has 18 amino acids. V lost 0 bases to trimming and J lost 1 base, with 18 bases between them. The CDR3 DNA reads as TGCGCCAGCAGCCAAGATCATAGAGCATGGTGGCAGAACACTGAAGCTTTCTTT. This codes for CASSQDHRAWWQNTEAFF.

V is TRBV19 and J is TRBJ2-7; D is unresolved. Trimming removed 1 base from V and 0 bases from J, with 16 bases in between. This CDR3 has 17 amino acids. From germline, CDR1 is LNHDA and CDR2 SQIVND (reference sequence). The CDR3 protein is CASSIGGEVLGSYEQYF. The CDR3 coding sequence is TGTGCCAGTAGTATAGGCGGTGAGGTTTTGGGCTCCTACGAGCAGTACTTC.

The rearrangement joins TRBV2 to TRBJ2-4, with D unclear. Germline V gives CDR1 SNHLY, CDR2 FYNNEI. The CDR3 consists of 11 residues. V shed 2 bases and J shed 4 bases, with 0 bases lying between them. Here the CDR3 reads CASSEKNIQYF. Written as DNA, the CDR3 is TGTGCCAGCAGTGAAAAAAACATTCAGTACTTC.

V is TRBV6-5 and J is TRBJ2-5; either TRBD1 or TRBD2 may supply D (6 bases each). Trimming shortened V by 2 bases and J by 5 bases, and 15 bases separated the two germline ends. Germline V lookup: CDR1 MNHEY, CDR2 SVGAGI. This CDR3 region has 15 residues. CDR3 bases: TGTGCCAGCAGTTACGTCCGGGGGCGCGGGGAGACCCAGTACTTC. Its protein is CASSYVRGRGETQYF.

The chain carries TRBV5-6 and TRBJ1-1; no firm D call. The CDR3 sequence is 13 residues long. Germline V gene data show CDR1 as SGHDT and CDR2 as YYEEEE. V was cut by 0 bases and J by 8 bases, with 11 bases left in between. The CDR3 loop reads CASSLGSGSEAFF. As DNA, the CDR3 is TGTGCCAGCAGCTTGGGGTCGGGATCCGAAGCTTTCTTT. The entire variable domain, with the rest obtained from reference TRBV5-6 and TRBJ1-1, is as follows: DAGVTQSPTHLIKTRGQQVTLRCSPKSGHDTVSWYQQALGQGPQFIFQYYEEEERQRGNFPDRFSGHQFPNYSSELNVNALLLGDSALYLCASSLGSGSEAFFGQGTRLTVV.

The chain links TRBV7-3 to TRBJ2-3, with D perhaps TRBD1 or TRBD2 (5 bases each). Germline CDR1 is SGHTA and CDR2 is FQGTGA. This CDR3 has 16 residues. V was trimmed by 3 bases and J by 3 bases, leaving 16 bases between them. CDR3 sequence reads: CASSLVPGWGTDTQYF. For the CDR3, the DNA is TGTGCCAGCAGCTTGGTTCCAGGGTGGGGGACAGATACGCAGTATTTT.

V is TRBV11-2 and J is TRBJ1-1; D is undetermined. This CDR3 is built from 15 residues. Per the germline V gene, CDR1 is SGHAT and CDR2 is FQNNGV. V lost 8 bases and J 2 bases, leaving 18 bases between the germline ends. The chain's CDR3 is CASGPEISVNTEAFF. CDR3 nucleotides: TGTGCCAGCGGCCCAGAGATTTCGGTTAACACTGAAGCTTTCTTT.

The chain links TRBV7-7 to TRBJ2-5; D assignment may be TRBD1 or TRBD2 (6 bases each). CDR3 length equals 15 residues. The V end lost 2 bases, the J end lost 2 bases, and 12 bases lay between the germline ends. The germline V gene has CDR1 SSHAT and CDR2 FNYEAQ (reference sequence). CDR3 protein: CASSLSVGGQETQYF. CDR3 nucleotides: TGTGCCAGCAGCTTATCGGTAGGGGGGCAAGAGACCCAGTACTTC.

V usage is TRBV7-2 and J usage is TRBJ2-2; no firm D call. In germline, CDR1 is SGHTA, CDR2 FQGNSA. This CDR3 has 17 residues. The V gene lost 5 bases and the J gene lost 0 bases, with 16 bases spanning the gap. The DNA of the CDR3 is TGTGCCAGCAGCGTCAGCAGCAGACTCACGAACACCGGGGAGCTGTTTTTT. Its protein product is CASSVSSRLTNTGELFF. Using reference TRBV7-2 and TRBJ2-2 for the parts outside the CDR3, the full variable domain is GAGVSQSPSNKVTEKGKDVELRCDPISGHTALYWYRQSLGQGLEFLIYFQGNSAPDKSGLPSDRFSAERTGGSVSTLTIQRTQQEDSAVYLCASSVSSRLTNTGELFFGEGSRLTVL.

The V call is TRBV30, the J call TRBJ1-6, with 7 bases that match TRBD1. This CDR3 comprises 14 residues. V shed 8 bases and J 4 bases; nucleotides not matched to a gene: 8. In germline, CDR1 is GTSNPN, CDR2 SVGIG (reference sequence). The CDR3 spells CAGITGQYNSPLHF. Written as DNA, the CDR3 is TGTGCCGGGATCACGGGACAGTATAATTCACCCCTCCACTTT.

The sample holds one count of this clone. V gene TRBV6-6 combines with J gene TRBJ1-5; D is unresolved. The CDR3 loop spans 16 amino acids. The V gene lost 0 bases and the J gene lost 0 bases, with 9 bases spanning the gap. Germline assignment: CDR1 MNHNY and CDR2 SVGAGI (reference sequence). The CDR3 bases are TGTGCCAGCAGTTACTCTCCGGGTTTTAGCAATCAGCCCCAGCATTTT. Protein: CASSYSPGFSNQPQHF.

The chain has TRBV4-2 and TRBJ2-3; 8 nucleotides match TRBD2. CDR1 is LGHNA, CDR2 YNFKEQ, per germline. J lost 1 base, V lost 4 bases, and 16 bases had no gene match. The CDR3 is 19 amino acids. CDR3 amino acids: CASSRTEGPRLARTDTQYF. The CDR3 DNA sequence: TGTGCCAGCAGCCGGACCGAAGGCCCGCGACTAGCGCGCACAGATACGCAGTATTTT.

This chain joins TRBV10-3 and TRBJ2-7; tentatively, D is TRBD1 (6 bases). V lost 8 bases, J lost 3 bases, and 17 bases lay in between. Germline assignment: CDR1 ENHRY and CDR2 SYGVKD. CDR3 length: 14 amino acids. CDR3 bases: TGTGCCATCGGCCAGGGGAGTGGGAGCTACGAGCAGTACTTC. It translates to CAIGQGSGSYEQYF.

The CDR3 loop is CASSYSDGQETQYF. The CDR3 bases are TGTGCCAGCAGTTACTCAGACGGGCAAGAGACCCAGTACTTC. This chain links TRBV6-5 with TRBJ2-5; D remains ambiguous. V was shortened by 0 bases and J by 2 bases, with 7 bases between the two germline ends. Germline loops: CDR1 MNHEY, CDR2 SVGAGI. This CDR3 comprises 14 residues.

This clone was detected a few times. V gene TRBV5-5 combines with J gene TRBJ2-4; D unclear. Germline values: CDR1 SGHKS, CDR2 YYEKEE (reference sequence). V was clipped by 6 bases and J by 0 bases, with 7 bases between them. CDR3 length equals 13 residues. CDR3 amino acids: CASIGLAKNIQYF. DNA of the CDR3: TGTGCCAGCATAGGGTTAGCCAAAAACATTCAGTACTTC.

The gene calls are TRBV6-1 and TRBJ1-6; TRBD1 matches at 7 bases. In germline, CDR1 is MNHNS, CDR2 SASEGT. CDR3 size: 15 residues. V was pared by 2 bases and J by 6 bases, with 4 bases of the junction left unmatched. CDR3 loop: CASSEKGAFNSPLHF. CDR3 bases: TGTGCCAGCAGTGAAAAGGGGGCTTTTAATTCACCCCTCCACTTT.

In its sample, this clone was seen once. The chain uses TRBV6-5 and TRBJ1-2; a weak D match, TRBD1 (5 bases). Germline V gene sequence: CDR1 MNHEY, CDR2 SVGAGI. Between the trimmed V and J ends, which lost 5 bases and 4 bases, there was a span of 11 bases. This CDR3 region has 13 residues. The CDR3 here is CASSGGTIYGYTF. Here the CDR3 DNA reads TGTGCCAGCAGTGGCGGGACGATCTATGGCTACACCTTC.

V and J are TRBV6-1 and TRBJ2-7, with D possibly matching TRBD2 (6 bases). The CDR3 runs to 14 residues. The germline V gene encodes CDR1 MNHNS and CDR2 SASEGT. Trimming took off 6 bases at V and 2 bases at J, with 14 bases between the two ends. In nucleotides, the CDR3 is TGTGCCAGCAGCCCGGGACTGATGGCCTACGAGCAGTACTTC. As protein: CASSPGLMAYEQYF.

The chain carries TRBV7-8 and TRBJ1-1; 10 positions agree with TRBD1. This CDR3 is 15 amino acids long. In germline, CDR1 is SGHVS, CDR2 FQNEAQ. With V trimmed by 4 bases and J by 3 bases, 5 bases remained unmatched. The CDR3 sequence is CASSSRDRGYTEAFF. The CDR3 DNA is TGTGCCAGCAGCTCGCGGGACAGGGGTTACACTGAAGCTTTCTTT.

The chain recombines TRBV28 with TRBJ1-5, with TRBD1 identical over 7 bases. Germline lookup yields CDR1 MDHEN and CDR2 SYDVKM. The CDR3 spans 13 residues. V trimming: 5 bases; J trimming: 7 bases; junction bases outside the gene matches: 5. Here the CDR3 DNA reads TGTGCCAGCAGTCGTACAGGGGAACAGCCCCAGCATTTT. Its protein is CASSRTGEQPQHF.

The CDR3 DNA reads as TGTGCCATCAGTGAGTCGGTCAGTACTAACTATGGCTACACCTTC. Protein product: CAISESVSTNYGYTF. The chain combines TRBV10-3 with TRBJ1-2; D remains unclear. The CDR3 is 15 amino acids. Trimming pared 0 bases from V and 0 bases from J, leaving 8 bases between. The germline V gene encodes CDR1 ENHRY and CDR2 SYGVKD.

The V and J genes are TRBV11-3 and TRBJ2-7; tentatively, D is TRBD1 (6 bases). The CDR3 runs to 14 residues. Trimming stripped 5 bases from V and 6 bases from J, with 17 bases between. Per germline, CDR1 SGHNT and CDR2 YENEEA. CDR3 coding DNA: TGTGCCAGCAGCGCCACAGGGTTACGGGGCGAGCAGTACTTC. It specifies CASSATGLRGEQYF.

The gene calls are TRBV27 and TRBJ2-5; 9 bases map to TRBD2. This CDR3 spans 15 amino acids. Germline CDR1 and CDR2: MNHEY and SMNVEV (reference sequence). The V segment lost 3 bases and the J segment 7 bases; nucleotides outside the gene matches: 9. This CDR3 is CASSFVVAGVGTQYF. The CDR3 DNA sequence: TGTGCCAGCAGTTTCGTGGTAGCGGGGGTGGGGACCCAGTACTTC.

The rearrangement links TRBV7-6 to TRBJ2-1, with D unclear. The V gene's germline CDR1 is SGHVS and CDR2 FNYEAQ. Trimming removed 5 bases at V and 8 bases at J, with 13 bases between. The CDR3 contains 13 residues. This CDR3 reads CASSPLERDEQFF. In DNA form, the CDR3 reads TGTGCCAGCAGCCCACTGGAAAGGGATGAGCAGTTCTTC.

The chain joins TRBV27 to TRBJ1-4; the D gene is possibly TRBD1 (5 bases). The CDR3 is made up of 13 amino acids. The germline gives CDR1 MNHEY, CDR2 SMNVEV (reference sequence). The V end was cut by 0 bases, the J end by 8 bases, with 7 bases between. Here the CDR3 reads CASSLSGREKLFF. CDR3 in DNA: TGTGCCAGCAGTTTATCGGGACGGGAAAAACTGTTTTTT. The full variable domain, rest sourced from reference TRBV27 and TRBJ1-4, is EAQVTQNPRYLITVTGKKLTVTCSQNMNHEYMSWYRQDPGLGLRQIYYSMNVEVTDKGDVPEGYKVSRKEKRNFPLILESPSPNQTSLYFCASSLSGREKLFFGSGTQLSVL.